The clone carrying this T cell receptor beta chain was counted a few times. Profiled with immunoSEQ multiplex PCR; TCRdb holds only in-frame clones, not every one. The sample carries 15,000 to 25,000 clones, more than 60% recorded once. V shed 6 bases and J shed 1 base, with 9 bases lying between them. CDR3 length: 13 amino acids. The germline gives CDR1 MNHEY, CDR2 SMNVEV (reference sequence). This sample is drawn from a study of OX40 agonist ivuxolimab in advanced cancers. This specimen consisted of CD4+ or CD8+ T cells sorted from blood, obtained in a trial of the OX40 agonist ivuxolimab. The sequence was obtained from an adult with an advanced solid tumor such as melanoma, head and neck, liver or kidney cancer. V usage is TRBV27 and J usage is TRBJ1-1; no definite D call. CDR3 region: CASSLGQNTEAFF. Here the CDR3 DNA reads TGTGCCAGCAGCCTAGGGCAGAACACTGAAGCTTTCTTT.